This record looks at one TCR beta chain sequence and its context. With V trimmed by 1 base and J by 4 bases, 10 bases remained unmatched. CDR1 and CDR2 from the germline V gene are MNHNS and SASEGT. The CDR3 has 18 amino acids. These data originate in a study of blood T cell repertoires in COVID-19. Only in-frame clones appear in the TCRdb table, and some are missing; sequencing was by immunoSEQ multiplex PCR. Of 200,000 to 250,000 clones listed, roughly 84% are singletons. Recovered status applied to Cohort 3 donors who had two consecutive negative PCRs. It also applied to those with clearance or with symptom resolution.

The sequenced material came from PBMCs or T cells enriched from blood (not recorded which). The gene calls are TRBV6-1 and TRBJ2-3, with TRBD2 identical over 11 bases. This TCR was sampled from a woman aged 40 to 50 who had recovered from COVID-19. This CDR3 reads CASSEDEVLAGGPDTQYF. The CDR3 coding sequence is TGTGCCAGCAGTGAAGACGAAGTCCTAGCGGGAGGCCCAGATACGCAGTATTTT.